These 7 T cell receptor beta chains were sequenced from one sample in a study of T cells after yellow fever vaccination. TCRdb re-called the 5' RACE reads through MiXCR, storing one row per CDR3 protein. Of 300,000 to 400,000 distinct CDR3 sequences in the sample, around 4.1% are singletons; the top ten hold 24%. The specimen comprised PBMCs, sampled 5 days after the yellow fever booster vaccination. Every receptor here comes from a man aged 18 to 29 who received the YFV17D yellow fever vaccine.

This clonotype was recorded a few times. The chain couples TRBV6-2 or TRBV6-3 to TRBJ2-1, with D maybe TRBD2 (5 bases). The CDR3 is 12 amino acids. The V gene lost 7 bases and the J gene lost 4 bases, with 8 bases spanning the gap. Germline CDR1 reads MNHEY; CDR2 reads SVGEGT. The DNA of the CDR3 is TGTGCCAGCATGGAGGTTTACAATGAGCAGTTCTTC. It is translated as CASMEVYNEQFF.

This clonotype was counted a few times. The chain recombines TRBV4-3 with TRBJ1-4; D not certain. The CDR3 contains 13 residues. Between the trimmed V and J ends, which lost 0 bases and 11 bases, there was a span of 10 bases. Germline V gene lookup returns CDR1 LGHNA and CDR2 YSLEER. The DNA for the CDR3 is TGCGCCAGCAGCCAAGAGACCAGTGGGAAACTGTTTTTT. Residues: CASSQETSGKLFF.

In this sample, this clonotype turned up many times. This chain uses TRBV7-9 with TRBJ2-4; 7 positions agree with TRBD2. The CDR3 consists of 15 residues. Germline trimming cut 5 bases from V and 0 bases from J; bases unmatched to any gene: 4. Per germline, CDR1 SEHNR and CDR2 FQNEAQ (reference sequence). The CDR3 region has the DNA TGTGCCAGCAGCGGTAGCGGGCTAGCCAAAAACATTCAGTACTTC. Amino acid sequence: CASSGSGLAKNIQYF.

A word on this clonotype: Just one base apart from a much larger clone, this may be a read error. The CDR3 sequence: CCAGGGAGYNEQFF. The CDR3 DNA sequence: TGCTGTGCGGGCGGGGGGGCCGGATACAATGAGCAGTTCTTC. The chain couples TRBV20-1 to TRBJ2-1; 9 bases agree with TRBD2. Germline V CDR1 and CDR2: DFQATT, SNEGSKA (reference sequence). The CDR3 is made up of 14 amino acids.

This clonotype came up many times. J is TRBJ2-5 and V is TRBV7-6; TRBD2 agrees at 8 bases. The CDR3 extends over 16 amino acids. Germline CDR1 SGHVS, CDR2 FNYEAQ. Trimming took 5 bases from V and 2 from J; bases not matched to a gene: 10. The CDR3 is CASSHRGGASQETQYF. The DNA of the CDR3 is TGTGCCAGCAGCCATCGGGGGGGGGCGTCACAAGAGACCCAGTACTTC.

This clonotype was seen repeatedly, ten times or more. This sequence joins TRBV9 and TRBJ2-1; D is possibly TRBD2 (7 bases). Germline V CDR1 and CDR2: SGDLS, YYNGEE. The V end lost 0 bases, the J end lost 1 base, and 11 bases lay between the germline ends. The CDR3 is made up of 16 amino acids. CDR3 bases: TGTGCCAGCAGCGTAGCTAGGGGGGGGTCCTACAATGAGCAGTTCTTC. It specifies CASSVARGGSYNEQFF. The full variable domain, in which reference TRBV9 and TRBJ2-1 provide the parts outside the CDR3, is DSGVTQTPKHLITATGQRVTLRCSPRSGDLSVYWYQQSLDQGLQFLIQYYNGEERAKGNILERFSAQQFPDLHSELNLSSLELGDSALYFCASSVARGGSYNEQFFGPGTRLTVL.

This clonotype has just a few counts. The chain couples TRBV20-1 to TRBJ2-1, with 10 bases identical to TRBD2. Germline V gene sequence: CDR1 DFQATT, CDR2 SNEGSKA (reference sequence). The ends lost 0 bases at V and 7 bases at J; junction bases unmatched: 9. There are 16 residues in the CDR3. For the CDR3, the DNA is TGCAGTGCTAGAGATCCGGAGCGGGGGGGCAGAAATGAGCAGTTCTTC. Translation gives CSARDPERGGRNEQFF.